This T cell receptor (beta chain) was identified in a study of OX40 agonist ivuxolimab in advanced cancers. Clones were read by immunoSEQ multiplex PCR, and TCRdb kept only the in-frame ones, dropping some. The sample gives about 5,100 clones, around 69% of which show up once; under 75% is in the top ten. The CDR3 is made up of 11 amino acids. Trimming removed 5 bases from V and 5 bases from J, with 6 bases in between. CDR1 is SGHAT and CDR2 is FQNNGV in the germline V gene. Material: CD4+ or CD8+ T cells sorted from blood, obtained in a trial of the OX40 agonist ivuxolimab. The TCR comes from an adult with an advanced solid tumor such as melanoma, head and neck, liver or kidney cancer. V is TRBV11-2 and J is TRBJ2-5, with a weak D call TRBD2 (6 bases). This chain's CDR3 is CASSGGETQYF. The CDR3 DNA is TGTGCCAGCAGCGGGGGGGAGACCCAGTACTTC.